The present T cell receptor (beta chain) was sequenced within a study of blood T cell repertoires in COVID-19. Here immunoSEQ multiplex PCR was the method, and the copy in TCRdb shows in-frame clones only, minus some. There are 200,000 to 300,000 clones in the sample; around nine tenths occur only once, and over 4% lies in the top ten. The CDR3 totals 15 residues. With 4 bases removed from V and 9 bases from J, the gap between germline ends came to 18 bases. Looked up from germline, CDR1 is KGHDR and CDR2 is SFDVKD. The sequenced material came from PBMCs or T cells enriched from blood (not recorded which). The chain links TRBV24-1 to TRBJ1-5; D gene uncertain. The TCR originated in a woman in her twenties or thirties who had recovered from COVID-19. CDR3 nucleotide sequence: TGTGCCACCAGTGACCTCTCAGGCGGCGAGGGGCCCCAGCATTTT. This codes for CATSDLSGGEGPQHF.